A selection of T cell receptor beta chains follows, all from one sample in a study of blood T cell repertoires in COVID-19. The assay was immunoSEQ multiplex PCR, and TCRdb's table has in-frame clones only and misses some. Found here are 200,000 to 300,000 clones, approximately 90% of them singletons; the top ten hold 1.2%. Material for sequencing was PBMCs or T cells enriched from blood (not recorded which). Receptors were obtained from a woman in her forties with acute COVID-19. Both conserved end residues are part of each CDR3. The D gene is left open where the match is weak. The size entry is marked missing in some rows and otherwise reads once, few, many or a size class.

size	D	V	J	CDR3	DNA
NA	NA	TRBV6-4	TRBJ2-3	CASSVFLREPQYF	TGTGCCAGCAGTGTCTTCCTACGGGAGCCGCAGTATTTT
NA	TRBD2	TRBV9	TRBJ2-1	CASSFPGGGDEQFF	TGTGCCAGCAGCTTTCCCGGGGGGGGCGATGAGCAGTTCTTC
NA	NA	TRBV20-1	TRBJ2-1	CSAMTDNEQFF	TGCAGTGCAATGACTGACAATGAGCAGTTCTTC
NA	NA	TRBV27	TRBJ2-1	CASRPDFRDEQFF	TGTGCCAGTCGACCCGACTTTAGAGATGAGCAGTTCTTC
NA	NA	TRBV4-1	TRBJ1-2	CASSQDRGATPYGYTF	TGCGCCAGCAGCCAAGATCGCGGCGCTACTCCCTATGGCTACACCTTC
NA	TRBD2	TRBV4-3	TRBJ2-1	CASSQDTGGNRRFHYNEQFF	TGCGCCAGCAGCCAAGATACGGGGGGTAACCGGCGGTTTCACTACAATGAGCAGTTCTTC
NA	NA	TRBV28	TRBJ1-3	CASSSLEGSGNTIYF	TGTGCCAGCAGTTCCCTAGAGGGCTCTGGAAACACCATATATTTT
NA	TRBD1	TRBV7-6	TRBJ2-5	CASSLDRVRETQYF	TGTGCCAGCAGCCTAGACAGGGTCAGAGAGACCCAGTACTTC
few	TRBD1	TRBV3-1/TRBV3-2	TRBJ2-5	CASSQLTGGGETQYF	TGTGCCAGCAGCCAGCTGACAGGGGGCGGAGAGACCCAGTACTTC
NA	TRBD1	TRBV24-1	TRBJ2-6	CATSGVTGMAGANVLTF	TGTGCCACCAGTGGAGTGACAGGGATGGCTGGGGCCAACGTCCTGACTTTC
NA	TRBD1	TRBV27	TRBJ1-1	CASSLGDRVAEAFF	TGTGCCAGCAGTTTGGGGGACAGGGTCGCTGAAGCTTTCTTT
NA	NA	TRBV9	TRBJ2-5	CASSVGSTSETQYF	TGTGCCAGCAGCGTAGGATCGACATCGGAGACCCAGTACTTC
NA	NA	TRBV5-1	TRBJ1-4	CASSLAPGSLNEKLFF	TGCGCCAGCAGCTTGGCTCCAGGGTCACTTAATGAAAAACTGTTTTTT
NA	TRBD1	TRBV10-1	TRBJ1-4	CASSESPGQGNEKLFF	TGCGCCAGCAGTGAGTCACCGGGACAGGGGAATGAAAAACTGTTTTTT
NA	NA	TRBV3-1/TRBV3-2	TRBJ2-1	CASSPLNEYNEQFF	TGTGCCAGCAGCCCCCTAAACGAGTACAATGAGCAGTTCTTC
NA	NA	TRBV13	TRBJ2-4	CASSLGRGRGNIQYF	TGTGCCAGCAGCTTAGGCAGGGGAAGGGGAAACATTCAGTACTTC
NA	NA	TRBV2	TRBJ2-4	CASSDGSKNIQYF	TGTGCCAGCAGTGACGGGAGTAAAAACATTCAGTACTTC
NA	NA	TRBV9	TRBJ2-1	CASCIRGRRGRNEQFF	TGTGCCAGCTGCATCCGAGGGCGGAGGGGGCGCAATGAGCAGTTCTTC
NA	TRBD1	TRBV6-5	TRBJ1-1	CASSYSTGERGTEAFF	TGTGCCAGCAGTTACTCGACAGGGGAGCGGGGCACTGAAGCTTTCTTT
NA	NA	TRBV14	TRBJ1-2	CASSQVAGWNYGYTF	TGTGCCAGCAGCCAAGTGGCAGGGTGGAACTATGGCTACACCTTC
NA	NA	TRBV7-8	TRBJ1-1	CASSPGWVNTEAFF	TGTGCCAGCAGCCCAGGGTGGGTAAACACTGAAGCTTTCTTT
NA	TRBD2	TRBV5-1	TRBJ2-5	CASGGLAGQETQYF	TGCGCCAGTGGGGGACTAGCGGGGCAAGAGACCCAGTACTTC